The present TCR beta chain was sequenced within a study of T cell repertoires in cytomegalovirus infection. Findings and caveats of the study: Carriers of CMV plus the relevant HLA were identified by cumulative public TCR beta family frequency. Ex vivo responses were dominated by HLA-C-restricted CMV-specific TCR beta clonotypes.

V shed 10 bases and J shed 3 bases, with 12 bases lying between them. The CDR3 is made up of 12 amino acids. TCRdb itself ran the reads through MiXCR, one entry per CDR3 protein. The table has around 180,000 distinct CDR3 sequences, approximately 19% seen once. This clonotype was recorded many times. Its antigen is not known. V gene TRBV12-3 or TRBV12-4 combines with J gene TRBJ1-1; maybe TRBD1 (5 bases). The TCR was taken from a human donor in good health (CMV status not recorded). Some clones in this sample may be carry-over from other donors' samples. Sequenced material: PBMCs. The CDR3 nucleotides are TGTGCCACTAAAGGGGCCCACACTGAAGCTTTCTTT. Encoded protein: CATKGAHTEAFF.